The clone carrying this T cell receptor beta chain has a handful of counts. These data belong to a study of CD8+ T cells in alopecia areata. Germline V gene sequence: CDR1 SGDLS, CDR2 YYNGEE. The V and J ends lost 6 bases and 6 bases respectively, with 6 bases between them. The CDR3 is 11 residues long. As the sequencing template, cDNA was produced by extracting RNA and reverse transcribing it. The table came from immunoSEQ multiplex PCR; TCRdb's copy has only in-frame clones and leaves some out. The repertoire has hundreds of thousands of clones, about two thirds of them found once; the top ten carry around 1.2%.

The chain uses TRBV9 and TRBJ2-2; D not resolved. Sequences were derived from CD4+ T cells sorted from blood, sampled at week 0. The sequence was collected from a human donor with alopecia areata. The CDR3 DNA is TGTGCCAGCATCGGTTCCGGGGAGCTGTTTTTT. It is translated as CASIGSGELFF.